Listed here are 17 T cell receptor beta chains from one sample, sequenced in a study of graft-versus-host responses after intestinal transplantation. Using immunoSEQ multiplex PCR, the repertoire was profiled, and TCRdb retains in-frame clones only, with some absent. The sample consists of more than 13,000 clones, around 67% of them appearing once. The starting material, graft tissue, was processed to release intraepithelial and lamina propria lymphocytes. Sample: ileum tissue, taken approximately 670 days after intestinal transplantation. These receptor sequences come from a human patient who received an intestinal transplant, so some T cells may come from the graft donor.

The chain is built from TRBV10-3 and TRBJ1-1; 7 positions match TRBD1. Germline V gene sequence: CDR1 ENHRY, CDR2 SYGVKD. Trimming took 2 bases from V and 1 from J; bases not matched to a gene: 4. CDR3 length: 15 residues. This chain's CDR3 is CAISETQGENTEAFF. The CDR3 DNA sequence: TGTGCCATCAGTGAGACCCAGGGGGAGAACACTGAAGCTTTCTTT.

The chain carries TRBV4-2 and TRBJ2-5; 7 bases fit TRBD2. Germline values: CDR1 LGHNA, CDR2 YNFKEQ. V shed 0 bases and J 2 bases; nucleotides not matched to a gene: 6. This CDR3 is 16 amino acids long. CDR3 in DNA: TGTGCCAGCAGCCAAGAGGGAGCGGGGAGTCAAGAGACCCAGTACTTC. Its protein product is CASSQEGAGSQETQYF.

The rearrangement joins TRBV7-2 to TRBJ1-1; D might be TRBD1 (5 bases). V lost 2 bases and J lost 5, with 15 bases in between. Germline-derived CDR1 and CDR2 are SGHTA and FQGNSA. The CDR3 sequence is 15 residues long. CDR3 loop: CASSLNGWGRTEAFF. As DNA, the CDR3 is TGTGCCAGCAGCTTAAATGGCTGGGGCAGAACTGAAGCTTTCTTT.

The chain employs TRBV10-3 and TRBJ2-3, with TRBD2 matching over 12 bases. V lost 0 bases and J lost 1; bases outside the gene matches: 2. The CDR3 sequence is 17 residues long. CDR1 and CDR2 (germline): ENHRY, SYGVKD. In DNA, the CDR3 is TGTGCCATCAGTGAGTCGCGACTAGCGGGGGGCACAGATACGCAGTATTTT. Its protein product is CAISESRLAGGTDTQYF.

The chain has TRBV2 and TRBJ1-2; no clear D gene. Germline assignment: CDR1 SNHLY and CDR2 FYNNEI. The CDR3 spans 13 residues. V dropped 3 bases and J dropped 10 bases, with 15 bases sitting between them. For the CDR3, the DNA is TGTGCCAGCAGTGAGCAGGAGGGAAGTTACTACACCTTC. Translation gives CASSEQEGSYYTF. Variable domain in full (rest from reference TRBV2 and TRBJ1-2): EPEVTQTPSHQVTQMGQEVILRCVPISNHLYFYWYRQILGQKVEFLVSFYNNEISEKSEIFDDQFSVERPDGSNFTLKIRSTKLEDSAMYFCASSEQEGSYYTFGSGTRLTVV.

The CDR3 region is CASSFPGTGTNSPLHF. The CDR3 DNA is TGTGCCAGCAGCTTTCCCGGGACAGGGACGAATTCACCCCTCCACTTT. The chain combines TRBV7-8 with TRBJ1-6; 9 bases map to TRBD1. The J segment lost 7 bases and the V segment lost 3 bases, leaving 7 bases of the junction unmatched. CDR3 length: 16 amino acids. Looked up from germline, CDR1 is SGHVS and CDR2 is FQNEAQ.

For the CDR3, the DNA is TGTGCCAGCAGCATGACAGGGTCCAGGTCACCCCTCCACTTT. The encoded protein is CASSMTGSRSPLHF. The gene calls are TRBV9 and TRBJ1-6; the match to TRBD1 covers 7 bases. The germline V gene has CDR1 SGDLS and CDR2 YYNGEE. The V segment lost 4 bases and the J segment 10 bases; nucleotides outside the gene matches: 8. CDR3 size: 14 residues. The full variable domain, in which reference TRBV9 and TRBJ1-6 provide the parts outside the CDR3, is DSGVTQTPKHLITATGQRVTLRCSPRSGDLSVYWYQQSLDQGLQFLIQYYNGEERAKGNILERFSAQQFPDLHSELNLSSLELGDSALYFCASSMTGSRSPLHFGNGTRLTVT.

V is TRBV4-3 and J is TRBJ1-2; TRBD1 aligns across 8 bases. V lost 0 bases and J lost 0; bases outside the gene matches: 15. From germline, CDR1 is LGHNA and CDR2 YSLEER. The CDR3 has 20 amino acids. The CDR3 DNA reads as TGCGCCAGCAGCCAAGAGGTACTCGGACAGGGTCGGTGGGCTAACTATGGCTACACCTTC. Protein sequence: CASSQEVLGQGRWANYGYTF.

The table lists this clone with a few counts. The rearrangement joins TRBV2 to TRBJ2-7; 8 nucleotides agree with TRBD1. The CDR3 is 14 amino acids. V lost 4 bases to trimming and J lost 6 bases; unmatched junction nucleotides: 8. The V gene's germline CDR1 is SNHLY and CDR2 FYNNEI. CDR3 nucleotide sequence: TGTGCCAGCAGTGGTCGGACAGGGCTCGGCGAGCAGTACTTC. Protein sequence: CASSGRTGLGEQYF. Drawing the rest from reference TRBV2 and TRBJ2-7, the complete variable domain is EPEVTQTPSHQVTQMGQEVILRCVPISNHLYFYWYRQILGQKVEFLVSFYNNEISEKSEIFDDQFSVERPDGSNFTLKIRSTKLEDSAMYFCASSGRTGLGEQYFGPGTRLTVT.

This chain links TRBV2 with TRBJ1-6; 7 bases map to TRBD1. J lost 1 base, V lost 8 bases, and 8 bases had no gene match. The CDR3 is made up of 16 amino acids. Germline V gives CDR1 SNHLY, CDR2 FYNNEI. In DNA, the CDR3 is TGTGCCAGCGGCAGACAGGGACATTCCTATAATTCACCCCTCCACTTT. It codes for CASGRQGHSYNSPLHF.

The CDR3 coding sequence is TGTGCCAGCCGGGTGCGACAGGGAAGAGATTATGGCTACACCTTC. Amino acid sequence: CASRVRQGRDYGYTF. V and J are TRBV27 and TRBJ1-2, with 7 bases identical to TRBD1. This CDR3 comprises 15 residues. Germline V gene sequence: CDR1 MNHEY, CDR2 SMNVEV (reference sequence). The V and J ends lost 8 bases and 5 bases, in that order; junction bases with no gene match: 14.

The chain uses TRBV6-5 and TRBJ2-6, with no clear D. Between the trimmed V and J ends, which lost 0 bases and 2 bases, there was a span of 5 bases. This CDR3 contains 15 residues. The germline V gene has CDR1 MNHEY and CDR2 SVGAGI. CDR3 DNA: TGTGCCAGCAGTTACTCGGCAGCTGGGGCCAACGTCCTGACTTTC. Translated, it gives CASSYSAAGANVLTF.

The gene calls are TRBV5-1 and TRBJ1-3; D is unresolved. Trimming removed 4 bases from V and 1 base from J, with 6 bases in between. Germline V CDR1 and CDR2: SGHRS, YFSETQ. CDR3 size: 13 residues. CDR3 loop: CASSPQSGNTIYF. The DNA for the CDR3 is TGCGCCAGCAGCCCCCAATCTGGAAACACCATATATTTT.

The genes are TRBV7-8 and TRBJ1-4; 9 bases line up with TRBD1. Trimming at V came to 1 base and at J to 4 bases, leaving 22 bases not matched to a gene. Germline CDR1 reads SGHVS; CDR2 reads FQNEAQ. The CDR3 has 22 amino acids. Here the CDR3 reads CASSLEFRDRVSRVRVNEKLFF. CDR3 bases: TGTGCCAGCAGCTTAGAATTCAGGGACAGGGTATCAAGGGTTCGGGTTAATGAAAAACTGTTTTTT.

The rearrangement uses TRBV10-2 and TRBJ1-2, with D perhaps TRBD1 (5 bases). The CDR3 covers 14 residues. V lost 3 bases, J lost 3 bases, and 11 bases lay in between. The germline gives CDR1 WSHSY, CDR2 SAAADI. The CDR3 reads CASSETQAHYGYTF. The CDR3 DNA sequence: TGCGCCAGCAGTGAAACACAGGCTCACTATGGCTACACCTTC.

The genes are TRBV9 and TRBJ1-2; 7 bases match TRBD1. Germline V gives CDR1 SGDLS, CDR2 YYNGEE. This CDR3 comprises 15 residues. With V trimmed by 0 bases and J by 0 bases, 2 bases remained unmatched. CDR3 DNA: TGTGCCAGCAGCGTAGTGGGGACAGCTAACTATGGCTACACCTTC. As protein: CASSVVGTANYGYTF.

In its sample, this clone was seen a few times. The CDR3 loop reads CASSFGGEETQYF. DNA for the CDR3: TGCGCCAGCAGCTTCGGGGGGGAAGAGACCCAGTACTTC. The chain combines TRBV5-1 with TRBJ2-5, with 8 bases fitting TRBD2. This CDR3 is 13 amino acids long. Trimming at V came to 2 bases and at J to 3 bases, leaving 0 bases not matched to a gene. Germline CDR1 is SGHRS and CDR2 is YFSETQ.